One and the same sample provided the 12 T cell receptor beta chains below, sequenced in a study of T cell responses to AZD1222 COVID-19 vaccine. This table comes from immunoSEQ multiplex PCR, and its TCRdb copy is limited to in-frame clones, with some not included. Of under 150,000 clones in the sample, around 90% are singletons; the top ten hold 1% to 1.3%. Sequencing used peripheral blood, obtained 28 days after the second AZD1222 dose. Every receptor here comes from an adult who received the AZD1222 COVID-19 vaccine.

The V gene is TRBV27, the J gene TRBJ2-1, with D perhaps matching TRBD1 (5 bases). With 3 bases removed from V and 4 bases from J, the gap between germline ends came to 10 bases. The CDR3 totals 14 residues. CDR1 is MNHEY and CDR2 is SMNVEV in the germline V gene (reference sequence). The CDR3 DNA reads TGTGCCAGCAGTTTGGGGCAGGAGTACAATGAGCAGTTCTTC. As protein: CASSLGQEYNEQFF.

Comments on this clone: Germline is not matched at one junction end, which may reflect a read error. V and J are TRBV27 and TRBJ1-6, with D possibly matching TRBD1 (6 bases). The CDR3 contains 13 residues. Germline CDR1 reads MNHEY; CDR2 reads SMNVEV (reference sequence). The CDR3 DNA follows: TGTGCCAGCACTTTAGGGGGGCTCTCACCCCTCCACTTT. It translates to CASTLGGLSPLHF.

The chain links TRBV2 to TRBJ1-4; TRBD1 is a possible D gene (5 bases). This CDR3 has 14 residues. Trimming took off 10 bases at V and 3 bases at J, with 15 bases between the two ends. The germline V gene has CDR1 SNHLY and CDR2 FYNNEI. The CDR3 region is CATKRGTANEKLFF. The CDR3 region has the DNA TGTGCCACAAAGAGGGGCACGGCTAATGAAAAACTGTTTTTT.

The gene calls are TRBV30 and TRBJ2-1, with D hard to call. The V end lost 3 bases, the J end lost 4 bases, and 16 bases lay between the germline ends. CDR1 and CDR2 from the germline V gene are GTSNPN and SVGIG (reference sequence). This CDR3 is 15 amino acids long. The DNA for the CDR3 is TGTGCCTGGAGCCCCCGGGTGAGCCGGTACAATGAGCAGTTCTTC. This gives the protein CAWSPRVSRYNEQFF.

The chain has TRBV7-9 and TRBJ1-1, with D tentatively TRBD1 (5 bases). Germline CDR1 reads SEHNR; CDR2 reads FQNEAQ (reference sequence). The CDR3 extends over 13 amino acids. The V gene lost 8 bases and the J gene lost 6 bases, with 16 bases spanning the gap. The CDR3 coding sequence is TGTGCCAGCGAACCTTGGGGACGGGCTGAAGCTTTCTTT. The encoded protein is CASEPWGRAEAFF. Drawing the rest from reference TRBV7-9 and TRBJ1-1, the complete variable domain is DTGVSQNPRHKITKRGQNVTFRCDPISEHNRLYWYRQTLGQGPEFLTYFQNEAQLEKSRLLSDRFSAERPKGSFSTLEIQRTEQGDSAMYLCASEPWGRAEAFFGQGTRLTVV.

The gene calls are TRBV7-3 and TRBJ2-2; D is perhaps TRBD2 (6 bases). The CDR3 is 17 residues long. The germline V gene encodes CDR1 SGHTA and CDR2 FQGTGA. The ends were cut back, 4 bases at V and 1 base at J, with 16 bases in the middle. The CDR3 here is CASSYQPGTLNTGELFF. As DNA, the CDR3 is TGTGCCAGCAGCTACCAACCAGGGACTTTGAACACCGGGGAGCTGTTTTTT.

In nucleotides, the CDR3 is TGCGCCAGCAGTCACGGAATAGCGGGCTACAATGAGCAGTTCTTC. It encodes CASSHGIAGYNEQFF. V and J are TRBV23-1 and TRBJ2-1, with 7 bases that match TRBD2. TRBV23-1 is labeled an ORF, and its function is uncertain. V lost 3 bases, J lost 3 bases, and 5 bases stayed unmatched. The CDR3 is 15 amino acids.

A note on this clone: This sample includes further DNA sequences coding for the same CDR3. V and J are TRBV12-3 or TRBV12-4 and TRBJ1-5, with D possibly being TRBD1 (5 bases). The CDR3 has 12 residues. V was pared by 3 bases and J by 5 bases, with 5 bases between. DNA of the CDR3: TGTGCCAGCAGTTTGGGGGATCAGCCCCAGCATTTT. Translating it yields CASSLGDQPQHF.

The chain is built from TRBV28 and TRBJ1-5, with 8 nucleotides matching TRBD1. The V gene end was trimmed by 6 bases and the J gene end by 6 bases; junction bases not matched to a gene: 7. The germline gives CDR1 MDHEN, CDR2 SYDVKM. This CDR3 region has 14 residues. This chain's CDR3 is CASRQGDPGQPQHF. CDR3 in DNA: TGTGCCAGCAGACAGGGGGATCCGGGTCAGCCCCAGCATTTT.

This clone was seen only once. J is TRBJ2-7 and V is TRBV2, with a tentative D call TRBD1 (5 bases). The CDR3 spans 14 residues. Germline CDR1 and CDR2: SNHLY and FYNNEI. Deletions cut 1 base from V and 1 base from J, with 8 bases between. The CDR3 sequence is CASSEGRTSYEQYF. CDR3 sequence (DNA): TGTGCCAGCAGTGAAGGCCGGACATCCTACGAGCAGTACTTC. Full variable domain (rest looked up from reference TRBV2 and TRBJ2-7): EPEVTQTPSHQVTQMGQEVILRCVPISNHLYFYWYRQILGQKVEFLVSFYNNEISEKSEIFDDQFSVERPDGSNFTLKIRSTKLEDSAMYFCASSEGRTSYEQYFGPGTRLTVT.

The chain employs TRBV7-2 and TRBJ1-1; 9 bases are shared with TRBD1. Trimming cost V 3 bases and J 7 bases; bases outside gene matches: 6. CDR1 and CDR2 (germline): SGHTA, FQGNSA. This CDR3 comprises 14 residues. CDR3 DNA sequence: TGTGCCAGCAGCTTGGCCGGGACAGGGATTGAAGCTTTCTTT. Translated, it gives CASSLAGTGIEAFF.

The chain employs TRBV6-2 or TRBV6-3 and TRBJ1-5; TRBD1 matches 7 bases. V was clipped by 5 bases and J by 3 bases; unmatched bases: 10. The CDR3 is 16 residues long. Germline-derived CDR1 and CDR2 are MNHEY and SVGEGT. The CDR3 reads CASSLEGAVYNQPQHF. The CDR3 bases are TGTGCCAGCAGTCTTGAGGGGGCGGTTTACAATCAGCCCCAGCATTTT.